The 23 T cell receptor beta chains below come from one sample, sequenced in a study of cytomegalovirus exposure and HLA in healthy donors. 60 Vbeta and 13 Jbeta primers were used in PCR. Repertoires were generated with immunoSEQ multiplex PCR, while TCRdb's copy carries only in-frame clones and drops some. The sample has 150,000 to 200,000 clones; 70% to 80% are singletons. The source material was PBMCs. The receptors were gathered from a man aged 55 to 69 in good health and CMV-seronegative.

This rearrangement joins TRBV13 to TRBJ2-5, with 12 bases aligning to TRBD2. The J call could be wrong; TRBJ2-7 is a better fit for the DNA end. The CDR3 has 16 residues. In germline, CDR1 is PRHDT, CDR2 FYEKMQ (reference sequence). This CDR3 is CASSYGTSGGSYEQYF. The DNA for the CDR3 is TGTGCCAGCTCCTATGGCACTAGCGGGGGGAGCTACGAGCAGTACTTC.

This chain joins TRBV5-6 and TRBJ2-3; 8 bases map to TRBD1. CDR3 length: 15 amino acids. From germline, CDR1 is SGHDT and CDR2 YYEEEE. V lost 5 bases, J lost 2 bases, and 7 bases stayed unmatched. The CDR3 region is CASRRGQANTDTQYF. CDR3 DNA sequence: TGTGCCAGCAGGCGGGGACAGGCGAACACAGATACGCAGTATTTT.

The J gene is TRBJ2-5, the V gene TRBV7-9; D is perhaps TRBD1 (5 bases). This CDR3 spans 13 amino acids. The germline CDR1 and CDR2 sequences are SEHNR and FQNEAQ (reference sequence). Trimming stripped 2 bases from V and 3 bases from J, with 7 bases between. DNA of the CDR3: TGTGCCAGCAGCTTAAAAGGGGAAGAGACCCAGTACTTC. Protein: CASSLKGEETQYF.

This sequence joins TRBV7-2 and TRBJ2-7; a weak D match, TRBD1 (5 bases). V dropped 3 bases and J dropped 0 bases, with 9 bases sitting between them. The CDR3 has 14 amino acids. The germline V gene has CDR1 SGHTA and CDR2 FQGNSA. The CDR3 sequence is CASSFDSSSYEQYF. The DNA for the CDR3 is TGTGCCAGCAGCTTCGACAGCAGCTCCTACGAGCAGTACTTC. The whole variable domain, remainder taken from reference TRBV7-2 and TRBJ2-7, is GAGVSQSPSNKVTEKGKDVELRCDPISGHTALYWYRQSLGQGLEFLIYFQGNSAPDKSGLPSDRFSAERTGGSVSTLTIQRTQQEDSAVYLCASSFDSSSYEQYFGPGTRLTVT.

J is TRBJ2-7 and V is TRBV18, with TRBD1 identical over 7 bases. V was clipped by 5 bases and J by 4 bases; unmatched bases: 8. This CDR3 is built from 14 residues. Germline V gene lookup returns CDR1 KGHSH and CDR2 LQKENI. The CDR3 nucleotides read TGTGCCAGCTCAGCCGGGACAGTGCCGTACGAGCAGTACTTC. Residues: CASSAGTVPYEQYF. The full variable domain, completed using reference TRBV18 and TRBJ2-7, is NAGVMQNPRHLVRRRGQEARLRCSPMKGHSHVYWYRQLPEEGLKFMVYLQKENIIDESGMPKERFSAEFPKEGPSILRIQQVVRGDSAAYFCASSAGTVPYEQYFGPGTRLTVT.

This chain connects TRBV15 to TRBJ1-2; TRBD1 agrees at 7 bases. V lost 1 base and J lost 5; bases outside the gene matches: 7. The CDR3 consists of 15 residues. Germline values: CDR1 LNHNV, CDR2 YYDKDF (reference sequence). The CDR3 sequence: CATSRVAAGGYGYTF. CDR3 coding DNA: TGTGCCACCAGCAGAGTAGCGGCAGGGGGTTATGGCTACACCTTC.

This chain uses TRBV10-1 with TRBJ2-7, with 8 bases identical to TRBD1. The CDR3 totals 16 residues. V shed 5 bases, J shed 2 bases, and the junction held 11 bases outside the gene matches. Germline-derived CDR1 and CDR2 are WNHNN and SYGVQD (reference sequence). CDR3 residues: CASSFSWTGQTYEQYF. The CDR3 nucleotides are TGCGCCAGCAGTTTCAGCTGGACAGGGCAAACCTACGAGCAGTACTTC.

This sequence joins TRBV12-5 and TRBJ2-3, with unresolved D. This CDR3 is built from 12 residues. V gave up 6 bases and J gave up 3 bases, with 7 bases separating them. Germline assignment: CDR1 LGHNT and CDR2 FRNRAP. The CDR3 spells CASGLTTDTQYF. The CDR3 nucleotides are TGTGCTAGTGGCCTGACAACAGATACGCAGTATTTT.

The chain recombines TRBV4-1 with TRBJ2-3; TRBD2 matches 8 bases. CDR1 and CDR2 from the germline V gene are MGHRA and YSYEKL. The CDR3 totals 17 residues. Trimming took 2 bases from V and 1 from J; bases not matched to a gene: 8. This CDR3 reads CASSQKTSGGGTDTQYF. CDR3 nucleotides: TGCGCCAGCAGCCAAAAAACTTCGGGGGGGGGCACAGATACGCAGTATTTT.

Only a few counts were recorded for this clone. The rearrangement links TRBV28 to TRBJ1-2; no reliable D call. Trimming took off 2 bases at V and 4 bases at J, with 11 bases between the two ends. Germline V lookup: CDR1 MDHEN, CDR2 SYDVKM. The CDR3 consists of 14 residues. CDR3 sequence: CASSLTAAPYGYTF. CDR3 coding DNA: TGTGCCAGCAGTTTAACAGCCGCACCCTATGGCTACACCTTC.

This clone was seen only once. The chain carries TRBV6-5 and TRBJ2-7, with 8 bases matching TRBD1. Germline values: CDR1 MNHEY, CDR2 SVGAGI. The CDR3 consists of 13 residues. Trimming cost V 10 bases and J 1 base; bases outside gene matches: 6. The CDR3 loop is CATLDRESYEQYF. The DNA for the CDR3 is TGTGCCACCCTGGACAGGGAATCCTACGAGCAGTACTTC.

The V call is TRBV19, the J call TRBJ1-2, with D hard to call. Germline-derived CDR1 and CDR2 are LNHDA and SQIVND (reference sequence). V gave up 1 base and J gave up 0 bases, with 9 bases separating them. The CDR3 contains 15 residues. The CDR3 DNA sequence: TGTGCCAGTAGTATAGCAGGCAGACCTAACTATGGCTACACCTTC. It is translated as CASSIAGRPNYGYTF.

This chain's CDR3 is CASIRELAPAEQYF. CDR3 in DNA: TGTGCCAGCATAAGGGAGCTAGCACCAGCCGAGCAGTACTTC. V and J are TRBV6-1 and TRBJ2-7; D might be TRBD2 (5 bases). In germline, CDR1 is MNHNS, CDR2 SASEGT. Trimming cost V 7 bases and J 6 bases, with 19 bases left between them. The CDR3 totals 14 residues.

This CDR3 is CASSEANTYEQYF. For the CDR3, the DNA is TGTGCCAGCAGTGAAGCGAACACCTACGAGCAGTACTTC. The chain combines TRBV2 with TRBJ2-7; unclear D gene. Germline-derived CDR1 and CDR2 are SNHLY and FYNNEI. Trimming took off 0 bases at V and 2 bases at J, with 5 bases between the two ends. The CDR3 runs to 13 residues.

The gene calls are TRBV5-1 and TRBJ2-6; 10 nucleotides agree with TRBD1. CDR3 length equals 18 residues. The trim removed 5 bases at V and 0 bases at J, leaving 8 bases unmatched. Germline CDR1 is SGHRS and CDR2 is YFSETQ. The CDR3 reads CASSRTGGSISGANVLTF. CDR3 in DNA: TGCGCCAGCAGTCGGACAGGGGGATCGATCTCTGGGGCCAACGTCCTGACTTTC.

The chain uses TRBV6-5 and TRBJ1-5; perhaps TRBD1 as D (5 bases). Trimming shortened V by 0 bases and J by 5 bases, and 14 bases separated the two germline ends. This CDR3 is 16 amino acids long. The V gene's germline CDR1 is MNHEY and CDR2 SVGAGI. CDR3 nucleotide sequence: TGTGCCAGCAGTTACTCGAGTAGACAGCTCCATCAGCCCCAGCATTTT. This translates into CASSYSSRQLHQPQHF.

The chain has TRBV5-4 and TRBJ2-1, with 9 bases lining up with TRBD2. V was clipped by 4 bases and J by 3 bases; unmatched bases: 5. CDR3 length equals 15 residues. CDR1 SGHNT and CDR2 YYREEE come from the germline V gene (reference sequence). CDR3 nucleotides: TGTGCCAGCAGCCCCCCAGCGGGGGGCTACAATGAGCAGTTCTTC. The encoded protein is CASSPPAGGYNEQFF.

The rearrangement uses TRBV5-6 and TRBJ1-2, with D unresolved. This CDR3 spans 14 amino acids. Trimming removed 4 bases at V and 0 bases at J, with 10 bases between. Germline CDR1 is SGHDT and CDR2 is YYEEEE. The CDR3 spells CASSPDGANYGYTF. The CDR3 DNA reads TGTGCCAGCAGCCCGGACGGGGCTAACTATGGCTACACCTTC.

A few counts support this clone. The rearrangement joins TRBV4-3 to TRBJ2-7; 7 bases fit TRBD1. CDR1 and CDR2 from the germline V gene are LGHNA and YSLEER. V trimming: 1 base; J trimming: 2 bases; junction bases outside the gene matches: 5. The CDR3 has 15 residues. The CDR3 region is CASSQGSGGAYEQYF. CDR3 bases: TGCGCCAGCAGCCAAGGGTCAGGGGGAGCCTACGAGCAGTACTTC.

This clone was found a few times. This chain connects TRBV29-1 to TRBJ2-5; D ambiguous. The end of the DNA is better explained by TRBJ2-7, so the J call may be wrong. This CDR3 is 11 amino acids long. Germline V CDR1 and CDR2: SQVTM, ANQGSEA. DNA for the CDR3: TGCAGCGTTGAAGTGGTTTACGAGCAGTACTTC. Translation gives CSVEVVYEQYF.

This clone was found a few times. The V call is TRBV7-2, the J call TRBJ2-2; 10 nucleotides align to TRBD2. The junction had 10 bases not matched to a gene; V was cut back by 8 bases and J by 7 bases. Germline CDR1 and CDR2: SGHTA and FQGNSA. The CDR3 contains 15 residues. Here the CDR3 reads CASAALAGESGELFF. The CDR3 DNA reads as TGTGCCAGCGCCGCGCTAGCGGGAGAGAGCGGGGAGCTGTTTTTT. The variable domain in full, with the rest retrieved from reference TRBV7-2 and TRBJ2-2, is GAGVSQSPSNKVTEKGKDVELRCDPISGHTALYWYRQSLGQGLEFLIYFQGNSAPDKSGLPSDRFSAERTGGSVSTLTIQRTQQEDSAVYLCASAALAGESGELFFGEGSRLTVL.

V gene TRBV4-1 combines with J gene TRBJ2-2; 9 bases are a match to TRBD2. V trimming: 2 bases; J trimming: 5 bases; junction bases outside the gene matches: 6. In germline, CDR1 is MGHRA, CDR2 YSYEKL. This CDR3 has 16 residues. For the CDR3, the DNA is TGCGCCAGCAGCCAAAGGCGGGGGGGATCGACCGGGGAGCTGTTTTTT. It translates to CASSQRRGGSTGELFF.

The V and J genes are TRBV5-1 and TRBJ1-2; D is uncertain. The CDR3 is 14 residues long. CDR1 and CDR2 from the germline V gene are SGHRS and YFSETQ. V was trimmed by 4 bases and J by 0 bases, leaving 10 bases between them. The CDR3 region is CASSLLVANYGYTF. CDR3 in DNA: TGCGCCAGCAGCCTATTAGTGGCTAACTATGGCTACACCTTC.